This T cell receptor (beta chain) was identified during a study of cytomegalovirus exposure and HLA in healthy donors. A multiplex PCR was run with 60 Vbeta primers and 13 Jbeta primers. The repertoire was sequenced with immunoSEQ multiplex PCR; TCRdb's copy has only in-frame clones and lacks some. The sample lists approximately 100,000 clones; more than 75% were seen once. Trimming at V came to 0 bases and at J to 4 bases, leaving 9 bases not matched to a gene. Looked up from germline, CDR1 is SEHNR and CDR2 is FQNEAQ (reference sequence). The CDR3 has 18 amino acids. Material for sequencing was PBMCs. The sequence was collected from a woman aged 45-60 years in good health and CMV-seropositive. J is TRBJ1-4 and V is TRBV7-9, with 9 bases lining up with TRBD1. CDR3 sequence reads: CASSLAPGQGIRNEKLFF. The CDR3 DNA reads TGTGCCAGCAGCTTAGCCCCGGGACAGGGAATTCGTAATGAAAAACTGTTTTTT.